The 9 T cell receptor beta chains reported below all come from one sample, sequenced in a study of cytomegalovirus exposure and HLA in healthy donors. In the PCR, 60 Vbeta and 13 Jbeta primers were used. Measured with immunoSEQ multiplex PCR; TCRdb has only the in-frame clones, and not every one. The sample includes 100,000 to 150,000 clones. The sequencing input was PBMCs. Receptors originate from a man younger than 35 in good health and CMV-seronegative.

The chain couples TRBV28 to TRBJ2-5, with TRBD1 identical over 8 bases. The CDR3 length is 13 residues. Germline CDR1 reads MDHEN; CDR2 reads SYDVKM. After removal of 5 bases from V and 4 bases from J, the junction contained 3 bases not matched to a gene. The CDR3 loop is CASSTGQGETQYF. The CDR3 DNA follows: TGTGCCAGCAGTACCGGACAGGGAGAGACCCAGTACTTC.

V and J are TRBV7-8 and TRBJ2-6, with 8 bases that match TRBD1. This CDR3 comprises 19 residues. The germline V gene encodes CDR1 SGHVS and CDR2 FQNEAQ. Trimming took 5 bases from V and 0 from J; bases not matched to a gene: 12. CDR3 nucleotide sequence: TGTGCCAGCAGCCCGGATTGGCGGGACAGGTACTCTGGGGCCAACGTCCTGACTTTC. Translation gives CASSPDWRDRYSGANVLTF.

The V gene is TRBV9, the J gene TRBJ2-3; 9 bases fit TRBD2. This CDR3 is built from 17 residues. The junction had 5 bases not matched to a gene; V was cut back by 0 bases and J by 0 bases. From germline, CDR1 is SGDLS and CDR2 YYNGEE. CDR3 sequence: CASSVEAGGTSTDTQYF. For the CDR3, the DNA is TGTGCCAGCAGCGTAGAGGCGGGGGGGACTAGCACAGATACGCAGTATTTT.

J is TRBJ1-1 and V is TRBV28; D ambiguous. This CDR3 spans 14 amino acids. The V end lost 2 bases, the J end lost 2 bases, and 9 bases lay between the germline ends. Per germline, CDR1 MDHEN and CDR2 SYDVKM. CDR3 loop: CASSLITDNTEAFF. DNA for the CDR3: TGTGCCAGCAGTTTAATCACAGATAACACTGAAGCTTTCTTT.

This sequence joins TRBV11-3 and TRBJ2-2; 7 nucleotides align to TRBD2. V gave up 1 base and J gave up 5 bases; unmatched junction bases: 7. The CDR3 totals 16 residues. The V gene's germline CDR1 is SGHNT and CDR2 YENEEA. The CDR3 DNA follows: TGTGCCAGCAGCTTAGTCGGCGGGAGTTATACCGGGGAGCTGTTTTTT. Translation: CASSLVGGSYTGELFF.

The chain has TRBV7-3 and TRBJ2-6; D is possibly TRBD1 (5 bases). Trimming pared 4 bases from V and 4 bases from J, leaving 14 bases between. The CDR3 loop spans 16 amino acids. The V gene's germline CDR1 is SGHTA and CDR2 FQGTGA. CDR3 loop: CASSSLQGSGANVLTF. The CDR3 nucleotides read TGTGCCAGCAGCTCCCTTCAGGGATCGGGGGCCAACGTCCTGACTTTC.

The CDR3 here is CASSLHSGESSYEQYF. The CDR3 DNA reads TGCGCCAGCAGCTTGCATAGCGGGGAGTCCTCCTACGAGCAGTACTTC. The genes are TRBV5-1 and TRBJ2-7; 8 nucleotides match TRBD2. Germline V gene lookup returns CDR1 SGHRS and CDR2 YFSETQ. V dropped 1 base and J dropped 0; count of bases not matched to a gene: 6. This CDR3 region has 16 residues.

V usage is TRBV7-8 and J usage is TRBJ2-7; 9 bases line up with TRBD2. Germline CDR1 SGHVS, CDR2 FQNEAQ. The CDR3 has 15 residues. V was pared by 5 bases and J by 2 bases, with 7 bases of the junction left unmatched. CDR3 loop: CASSALAGTTYEQYF. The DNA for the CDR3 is TGTGCCAGCAGCGCCCTAGCGGGGACCACCTACGAGCAGTACTTC.

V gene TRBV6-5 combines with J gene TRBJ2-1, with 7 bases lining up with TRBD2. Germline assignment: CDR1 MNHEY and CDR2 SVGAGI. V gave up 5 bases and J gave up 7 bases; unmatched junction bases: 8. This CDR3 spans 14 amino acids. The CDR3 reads CASSGGEPTNEQFF. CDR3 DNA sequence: TGTGCCAGCAGTGGGGGGGAGCCTACTAATGAGCAGTTCTTC.